The rows below give T cell receptor beta chains drawn from one sample of a study of T cell repertoires in cytomegalovirus infection. These receptors lack a known antigen. TCRdb recomputed calls from the reads with MiXCR, one row per CDR3 protein. The table has roughly 730,000 distinct CDR3 sequences, roughly 33% seen once. The sample was cultured PBMCs, taken from culture after CMV antigen stimulation. Every receptor here comes from a human donor in good health (CMV status not recorded). Some clones in this sample may be carry-over from other donors' samples. The CDR3 runs from the conserved cysteine through the conserved F or W. Each record gives: D gene, V gene, J gene, clone size, CDR3 protein, CDR3 DNA. D genes are given only for firm matches. Not every row has a clone size; where given, it reads once, few, many or a size class.

-	TRBV6-1	TRBJ1-2	-	CASSESGANYGYTF	TGTGCCAGCAGTGAATCGGGGGCAAACTATGGCTACACCTTC
-	TRBV6-1	TRBJ1-1	-	CASKTGAQGTEAFF	TGTGCCAGCAAGACCGGGGCGCAGGGCACTGAAGCTTTCTTT
-	TRBV7-9	TRBJ2-1	-	CASSLVATEQFF	TGTGCCAGCAGCTTAGTAGCGACTGAGCAGTTCTTC
TRBD2	TRBV4-3	TRBJ2-1	-	CASRQNPGLAGIPSYNEQFF	TGCGCCAGCAGACAGAACCCGGGACTAGCGGGAATCCCGTCGTACAATGAGCAGTTCTTC
-	TRBV7-8	TRBJ1-4	many	CASSRDINRVGFATNEKLFF	TGTGCCAGCAGCAGGGACATAAACAGGGTTGGATTTGCAACTAATGAAAAACTGTTTTTT
-	TRBV19	TRBJ1-3	-	CASSRPPGSGNTIYF	TGTGCCAGTAGTCGACCCCCAGGGTCTGGAAACACCATATATTTT
TRBD1	TRBV7-6	TRBJ2-7	many	CASSMDRGGYEQYF	TGTGCCAGCAGCATGGACAGGGGAGGCTACGAGCAGTACTTC
TRBD1	TRBV12-3/TRBV12-4	TRBJ2-5	few	CASSLVGTGLETQYF	TGTGCCAGCAGTTTAGTGGGGACAGGGTTGGAGACCCAGTACTTC
TRBD2	TRBV2	TRBJ2-7	-	CASGPGLAGGSYEQYF	TGTGCCAGCGGGCCCGGGCTAGCGGGAGGGTCCTACGAGCAGTACTTC
-	TRBV27	TRBJ2-7	-	CASSLLMPQGEKYF	TGTGCCAGCAGTTTATTAATGCCACAGGGTGAGAAGTACTTC
TRBD1	TRBV20-1	TRBJ1-1	-	CSARDQGAITEAFF	TGCAGTGCTAGAGATCAGGGGGCGATCACTGAAGCTTTCTTT
-	TRBV25-1	TRBJ2-5	few	CASSESTGETQYF	TGTGCCAGCAGTGAATCAACCGGGGAGACCCAGTACTTC
-	TRBV7-2	TRBJ1-2	many	CASSSVGVFGYGYTF	TGTGCCAGCAGCTCTGTAGGAGTGTTTGGCTATGGCTACACCTTC
-	TRBV7-2	TRBJ2-2	few	CASSSSPRQNTGELFF	TGTGCCAGCAGCTCTAGCCCCCGACAGAACACCGGGGAGCTGTTTTTT
TRBD1	TRBV3-1	TRBJ1-1	-	CASSLGPPGQGTEAFF	TGTGCCAGCAGCCTGGGCCCGCCGGGACAGGGCACTGAAGCTTTCTTT
TRBD2	TRBV20-1	TRBJ2-5	-	CSASKTSGALQETQYF	TGCAGTGCTAGTAAAACTAGCGGGGCCCTCCAAGAGACCCAGTACTTC
-	TRBV12-5	TRBJ2-7	few	CASGLVGYEQYF	TGTGCTAGTGGTTTGGTAGGTTACGAGCAGTACTTC
TRBD2	TRBV18	TRBJ2-1	-	CASSPPASGSDEQFF	TGTGCCAGCTCACCACCGGCTAGCGGGTCTGATGAGCAGTTCTTC
TRBD1	TRBV29-1	TRBJ2-5	-	CSVPKSGGETQYF	TGCAGCGTTCCCAAGTCAGGGGGTGAGACCCAGTACTTC
-	TRBV7-6	TRBJ1-1	-	CASSLIPQGWTGTEAFF	TGTGCCAGCAGCTTAATCCCACAGGGTTGGACGGGCACTGAAGCTTTCTTT
-	TRBV6-2/TRBV6-3	TRBJ1-2	few	CASSYFLPDYGYTF	TGTGCCAGCAGTTATTTCTTGCCAGACTATGGCTACACCTTC
-	TRBV7-2	TRBJ1-2	many	CASSLAVSRGYTF	TGTGCCAGCAGCTTAGCAGTTTCGAGGGGCTACACCTTC
TRBD1	TRBV7-2	TRBJ2-1	many	CASSGQGAYNEQFF	TGTGCCAGCAGCGGACAGGGCGCCTACAATGAGCAGTTCTTC
-	TRBV4-1	TRBJ1-1	few	CASRSPETGNTEAFF	TGCGCCAGCAGGTCCCCCGAGACAGGGAACACTGAAGCTTTCTTT
-	TRBV6-8	TRBJ2-2	few	CASSYAANTGELFF	TGTGCCAGCAGTTACGCGGCCAACACCGGGGAGCTGTTTTTT
-	TRBV5-6	TRBJ1-5	-	CASSLRLQPQHF	TGTGCCAGCAGCTTGCGTCTTCAGCCCCAGCATTTT
-	TRBV7-2	TRBJ1-1	many	CASSLITEAFF	TGTGCCAGCAGCTTAATCACTGAAGCTTTCTTT
-	TRBV7-9	TRBJ1-1	-	CASSLGIGGLGTEAFF	TGTGCCAGCAGCTTAGGAATTGGGGGGTTGGGGACTGAAGCTTTCTTT
-	TRBV15	TRBJ2-3	-	CATSRGGIVPDTQYF	TGTGCCACCAGCAGAGGTGGAATTGTCCCAGATACGCAGTATTTT
-	TRBV7-2	TRBJ2-3	-	CASSLEGEITDTQYF	TGTGCCAGCAGCTTAGAGGGAGAAATCACAGATACGCAGTATTTT
TRBD1	TRBV18	TRBJ2-5	-	CASSPRTGGDETQYF	TGTGCCAGCTCACCAAGGACAGGGGGCGATGAGACCCAGTACTTC
-	TRBV7-8	TRBJ2-5	-	CASARGGPETQYF	TGTGCCAGCGCTCGGGGTGGGCCGGAGACCCAGTACTTC
TRBD2	TRBV29-1	TRBJ2-1	-	CSSKSGGTYNEQFF	TGCAGCTCAAAGAGCGGGGGGACCTACAATGAGCAGTTCTTC
-	TRBV7-2	TRBJ2-5	few	CASSFRARGLLPETQYF	TGTGCCAGCAGCTTTAGGGCTAGAGGTCTATTACCGGAGACCCAGTACTTC
-	TRBV19	TRBJ1-3	few	CASKRVSGNTIYF	TGTGCCAGTAAGAGGGTCTCTGGAAACACCATATATTTT
-	TRBV6-1	TRBJ2-3	-	CASSEYPRDTQYF	TGTGCCAGCAGTGAATATCCGAGAGATACGCAGTATTTT
TRBD1	TRBV20-1	TRBJ2-5	-	CSANRQGQETQYF	TGCAGTGCCAACCGACAGGGACAAGAGACCCAGTACTTC
-	TRBV5-4	TRBJ1-4	-	CASRGDPRDEKLFF	TGTGCCAGCAGGGGGGACCCGAGGGATGAAAAACTGTTTTTT
TRBD1	TRBV2	TRBJ2-7	many	CASRDRGYEQYF	TGTGCCAGCCGGGACAGGGGCTACGAGCAGTACTTC
TRBD1	TRBV19	TRBJ1-1	-	CASSPQHRGRPEAFF	TGTGCCAGTAGTCCTCAACACAGGGGTCGGCCTGAAGCTTTCTTT
-	TRBV20-1	TRBJ1-1	-	CSARGWRLGDEAFF	TGCAGTGCTAGAGGGTGGAGGTTAGGAGATGAAGCTTTCTTT
-	TRBV7-2	TRBJ2-7	-	CASSLWGKGTEQYF	TGTGCCAGCAGCTTATGGGGGAAGGGGACCGAGCAGTACTTC
TRBD1	TRBV7-2	TRBJ2-3	-	CASSFRTGGPGLAPEYGPNTQYF	TGTGCCAGCAGCTTCCGGACAGGGGGCCCGGGACTAGCCCCAGAATATGGGCCCAATACGCAGTATTTT
-	TRBV6-2/TRBV6-3	TRBJ2-2	few	CASSYSTAGELFF	TGTGCCAGCAGTTACTCGACTGCCGGGGAGCTGTTTTTT
-	TRBV7-2	TRBJ2-3	few	CASSPRRGNPDTQYF	TGTGCCAGCAGCCCCCGCCGCGGGAATCCAGATACGCAGTATTTT
TRBD2	TRBV2	TRBJ2-7	few	CASSDVAGVFYEQYF	TGTGCCAGCAGTGACGTAGCGGGAGTCTTTTACGAGCAGTACTTC